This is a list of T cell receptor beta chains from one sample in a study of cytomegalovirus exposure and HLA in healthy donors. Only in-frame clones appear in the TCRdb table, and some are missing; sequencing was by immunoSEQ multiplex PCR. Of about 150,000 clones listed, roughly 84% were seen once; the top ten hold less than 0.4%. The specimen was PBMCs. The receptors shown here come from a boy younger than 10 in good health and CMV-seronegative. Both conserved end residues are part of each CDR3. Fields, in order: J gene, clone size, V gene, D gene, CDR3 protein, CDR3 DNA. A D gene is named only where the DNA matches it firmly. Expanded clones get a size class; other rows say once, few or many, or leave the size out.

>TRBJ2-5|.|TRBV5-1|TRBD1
CASSLVRTGQETQYF
TGCGCCAGCAGCTTGGTCCGGACAGGGCAAGAGACCCAGTACTTC
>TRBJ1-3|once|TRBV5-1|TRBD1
CASSFSGTGVRAGNTIYF
TGCGCCAGCAGCTTCTCCGGGACAGGGGTTCGTGCTGGAAACACCATATATTTT
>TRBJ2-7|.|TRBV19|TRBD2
CASSIGTSGKSYEQYF
TGTGCCAGTAGTATAGGGACTAGCGGGAAGTCTTACGAGCAGTACTTC
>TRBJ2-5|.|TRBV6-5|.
CASSYGSDTRETQYF
TGTGCCAGCAGTTACGGGTCAGACACTAGGGAGACCCAGTACTTC
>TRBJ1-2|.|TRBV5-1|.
CASSYGGARGNYGYTF
TGCGCCAGCAGCTACGGGGGGGCTCGGGGAAACTATGGCTACACCTTC
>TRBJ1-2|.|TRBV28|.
CASLPGDNYGYTF
TGTGCCAGCCTACCCGGGGATAACTATGGCTACACCTTC
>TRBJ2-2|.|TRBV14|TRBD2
CASSHRTSGSAGELFF
TGTGCCAGCAGCCATCGAACTAGCGGGAGTGCCGGGGAGCTGTTTTTT
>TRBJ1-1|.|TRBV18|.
CASNQGNTEAFF
TGTGCCAGTAACCAGGGGAACACTGAAGCTTTCTTT
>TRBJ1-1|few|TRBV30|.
CAWTRATEAFF
TGTGCCTGGACCAGGGCGACTGAAGCTTTCTTT
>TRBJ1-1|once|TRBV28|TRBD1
CASTLKLQGAYTEAFF
TGTGCCAGCACCCTAAAACTACAGGGGGCTTACACTGAAGCTTTCTTT
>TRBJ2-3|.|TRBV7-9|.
CASSWGVRVTDTQYF
TGTGCCAGCAGTTGGGGAGTGAGGGTCACAGATACGCAGTATTTT
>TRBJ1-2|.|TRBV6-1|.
CASSAIQDIQYGYTF
TGTGCCAGCAGTGCTATTCAGGACATCCAGTATGGCTACACCTTC
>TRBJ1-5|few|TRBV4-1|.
CASSQDLARMNQPQHF
TGCGCCAGCAGCCAAGATCTGGCGCGGATGAATCAGCCCCAGCATTTT
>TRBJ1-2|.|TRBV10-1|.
CASSESRGIGGYTF
TGCGCCAGCAGTGAGTCCAGGGGAATAGGGGGCTACACCTTC
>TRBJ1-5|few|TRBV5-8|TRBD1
CASSQGQGRQPQHF
TGTGCCAGCAGCCAGGGACAGGGCCGTCAGCCCCAGCATTTT
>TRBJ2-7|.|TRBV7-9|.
CASSLAEGGAPNYIHEQYF
TGTGCCAGCAGCTTAGCGGAAGGAGGAGCGCCGAATTATATCCACGAGCAGTACTTC
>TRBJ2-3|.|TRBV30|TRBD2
CAWSGASGYRTDTQYF
TGTGCCTGGAGTGGGGCTAGCGGGTACCGCACAGATACGCAGTATTTT
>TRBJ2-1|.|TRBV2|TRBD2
CASSFRAGDFLNEQFF
TGTGCCAGCAGTTTCAGAGCGGGGGACTTCCTCAATGAGCAGTTCTTC
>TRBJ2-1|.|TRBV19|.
CASSIVMDFLSYNEQFF
TGTGCCAGTAGTATAGTTATGGACTTTCTTTCCTACAATGAGCAGTTCTTC
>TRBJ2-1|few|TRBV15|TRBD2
CATSRDLGTSDLRSYNEQFF
TGTGCCACCAGCAGAGATCTCGGAACTAGCGACCTCCGCTCCTACAATGAGCAGTTCTTC
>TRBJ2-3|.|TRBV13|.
CASGSRSGTDTQYF
TGTGCCAGCGGGTCGCGAAGCGGCACAGATACGCAGTATTTT
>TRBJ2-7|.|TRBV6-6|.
CASSYAISYEQYF
TGTGCCAGCAGTTATGCGATCTCCTACGAGCAGTACTTC
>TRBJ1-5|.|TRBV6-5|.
CASSYRAGAGNQPQHF
TGTGCCAGCAGTTACAGGGCTGGGGCCGGCAATCAGCCCCAGCATTTT
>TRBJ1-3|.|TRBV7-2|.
CASSLIASGGNTIYF
TGTGCCAGCAGCTTAATAGCGTCGGGTGGAAACACCATATATTTT
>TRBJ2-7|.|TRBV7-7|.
CASSPRAGLQQYF
TGTGCTAGCAGCCCGAGGGCCGGCCTACAGCAGTACTTC
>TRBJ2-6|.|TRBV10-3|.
CAISEGGATPAGANVLTF
TGTGCCATCAGTGAGGGGGGGGCAACCCCCGCTGGGGCCAACGTCCTGACTTTC
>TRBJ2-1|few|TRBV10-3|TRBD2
CAIRHAGGPSNEQFF
TGTGCCATCAGACATGCGGGAGGGCCTTCCAATGAGCAGTTCTTC
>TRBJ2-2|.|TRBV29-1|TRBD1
CSARTGDTGELFF
TGCAGCGCTAGGACAGGGGACACCGGGGAGCTGTTTTTT
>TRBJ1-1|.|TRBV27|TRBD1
CASSLGTGGLNTEAFF
TGTGCCAGCAGTCTTGGGACAGGGGGCCTGAACACTGAAGCTTTCTTT
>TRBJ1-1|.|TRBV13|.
CASSVAGQIEAFF
TGTGCCAGCAGCGTGGCCGGACAGATTGAAGCTTTCTTT
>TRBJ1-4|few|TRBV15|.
CATSVRPGVSGEKLFF
TGTGCCACCAGCGTCAGACCGGGAGTCTCGGGCGAAAAACTGTTTTTT
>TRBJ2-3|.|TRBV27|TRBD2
CASSSGLAGVGTDTQYF
TGTGCCAGCAGTTCCGGACTAGCGGGAGTGGGCACAGATACGCAGTATTTT
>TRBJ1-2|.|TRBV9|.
CASSGQTYGYTF
TGTGCCAGCAGCGGACAGACTTATGGCTACACCTTC
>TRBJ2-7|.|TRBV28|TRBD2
CASSPEGLAGLSYEQYF
TGTGCCAGCAGTCCCGAGGGGCTAGCGGGACTCTCCTACGAGCAGTACTTC
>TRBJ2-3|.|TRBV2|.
CASSGHRTRTDTQYF
TGTGCCAGCAGTGGCCACAGGACCCGCACAGATACGCAGTATTTT
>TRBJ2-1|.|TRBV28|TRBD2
CASGLAGGPVSYNEQFF
TGTGCCAGCGGACTAGCGGGAGGGCCGGTGTCCTACAATGAGCAGTTCTTC
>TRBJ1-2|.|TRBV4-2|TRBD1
CASSQLLRGPSYGYTF
TGTGCCAGCAGCCAGCTCCTCAGGGGGCCAAGCTATGGCTACACCTTC
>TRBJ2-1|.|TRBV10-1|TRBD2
CASSEFGTSGRNEQFF
TGCGCCAGCAGTGAGTTTGGGACTAGCGGGAGGAATGAGCAGTTCTTC
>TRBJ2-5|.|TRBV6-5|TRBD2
CASSYSWSGKGSGQYF
TGTGCCAGCAGTTACTCGTGGAGCGGGAAAGGGTCGGGGCAGTACTTC
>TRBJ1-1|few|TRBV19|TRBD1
CASSPGDRDYNTEAFF
TGTGCCAGTAGTCCAGGGGACAGGGATTATAACACTGAAGCTTTCTTT
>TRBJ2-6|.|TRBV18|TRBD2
CASSPRTSGSVRANVLTF
TGTGCCAGCTCACCCAGGACTAGCGGGAGTGTGCGGGCCAACGTCCTGACTTTC
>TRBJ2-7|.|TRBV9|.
CASSRTGITYEQYF
TGTGCCAGCAGCAGAACCGGGATCACCTACGAGCAGTACTTC
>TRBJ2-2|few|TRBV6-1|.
CASSARERTGELFF
TGTGCCAGCAGTGCCCGGGAGAGAACCGGGGAGCTGTTTTTT
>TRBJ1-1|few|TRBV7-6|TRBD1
CASSLEWTGPTEAFF
TGTGCCAGCAGCTTAGAGTGGACAGGGCCCACTGAAGCTTTCTTT
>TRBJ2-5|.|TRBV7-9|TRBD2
CASSHTASGVEETQYF
TGTGCCAGCAGCCACACAGCTAGCGGCGTAGAAGAGACCCAGTACTTC
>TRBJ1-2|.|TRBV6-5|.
CASSYSMGPRGYTF
TGTGCCAGCAGTTACTCAATGGGGCCTCGCGGCTACACCTTC
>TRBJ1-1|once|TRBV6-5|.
CASVFAEGAFF
TGTGCCAGCGTATTCGCCGAGGGAGCTTTCTTT
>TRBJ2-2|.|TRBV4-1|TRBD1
CASSPSGAGGFTGELFF
TGCGCCAGCAGCCCTTCCGGGGCAGGGGGTTTCACCGGGGAGCTGTTTTTT
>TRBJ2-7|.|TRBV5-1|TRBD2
CASSLGSGLAFYEQYF
TGCGCCAGCAGCTTGGGTTCGGGACTAGCGTTCTACGAGCAGTACTTC
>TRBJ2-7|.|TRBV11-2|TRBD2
CASRGLGSEQYF
TGTGCCAGCAGAGGACTAGGTAGCGAGCAGTACTTC
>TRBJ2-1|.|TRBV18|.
CASSPLSAGTYNEQFF
TGTGCCAGCTCACCACTCTCGGCGGGAACCTACAATGAGCAGTTCTTC
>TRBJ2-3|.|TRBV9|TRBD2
CASSVGGSGRDTQYF
TGTGCCAGCAGCGTAGGAGGTAGCGGGAGGGATACGCAGTATTTT
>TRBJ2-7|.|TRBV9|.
CASSVESGAYEQYF
TGTGCCAGCAGCGTAGAATCCGGGGCCTACGAGCAGTACTTC
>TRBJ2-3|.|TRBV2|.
CASSSRLAYF
TGTGCCAGCAGTTCCCGATTAGCGTATTTT
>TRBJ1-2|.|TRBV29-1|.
CSVYGQAVDYGYTF
TGCAGCGTTTATGGACAAGCAGTAGACTATGGCTACACCTTC